This T cell receptor (beta chain) was recorded in a study of T cells in Graves' hyperthyroidism and ophthalmopathy. In the study overall: The blood sample was taken at first diagnosis, before treatment began.

Amplification targeted TCR beta CDR3 regions from RNA transcripts. In the first-round RT-PCR of the TCR CDR3, the HTBI primer set was used. TCRdb independently ran MiXCR on the multiplex PCR reads; one entry per CDR3 protein. The sample holds over 350,000 distinct CDR3 sequences; about an eighth are singletons and the top ten take around 27%. Study-level results: Most clonotypes expanded in thyroid above 0.001 were likewise present in blood.

The PBMCs studied were ones that came from roughly 11 ml fresh peripheral blood. Of note for this clonotype: The antigen is not known.

The V gene lost 4 bases and the J gene lost 7 bases, with 16 bases spanning the gap. The length of the CDR3 is 15 residues. Germline CDR1 LNHDA, CDR2 SQIVND (reference sequence). Source material: blood. The chain uses TRBV19 and TRBJ1-4; D unclear. This TCR came from a middle-aged man with Graves' ophthalmopathy. The CDR3 is CASSTSREWGEKLFF. CDR3 coding DNA: TGTGCCAGTAGTACATCCCGGGAGTGGGGTGAAAAACTGTTTTTT. Using reference TRBV19 and TRBJ1-4 for the parts outside the CDR3, the full variable domain is DGGITQSPKYLFRKEGQNVTLSCEQNLNHDAMYWYRQDPGQGLRLIYYSQIVNDFQKGDIAEGYSVSREKKESFPLTVTSAQKNPTAFYLCASSTSREWGEKLFFGSGTQLSVL.